This is a list of T cell receptor beta chains from one sample in a study of tumor-infiltrating lymphocytes in primary liver carcinoma. In TCRdb, the multiplex PCR reads were re-called with MiXCR into one record per CDR3 protein. This table has about 54,000 distinct CDR3 sequences, over 70% appearing once. Source material: liver tumor tissue from sampling region 2. The receptors stem from a man aged 40-55 years with primary liver carcinoma and hepatitis B virus infection. Each CDR3 is given with its conserved first and last residue.

j_gene | v_gene | CDR3aa
TRBJ2-3 | TRBV6-5 | CATRRVGADTQYF
TRBJ2-6 | TRBV6-1 | CASSPGQGRGANVLTF
TRBJ2-1 | TRBV28 | CASSLKLKKFF
TRBJ2-1 | TRBV11-1 | CASRPGQGGYNEQFF
TRBJ2-7 | TRBV11-2 | CTSSLTVGAYEQYF
TRBJ2-2 | TRBV7-9 | CVRSLISGRSGELFF
TRBJ1-6 | TRBV6-6 | CANSRTGSSAGNSPLHF
TRBJ2-5 | TRBV28 | CASSLQGAGETQYF
TRBJ1-4 | TRBV10-2 | CASGRRGLQTTNEKLFF
TRBJ2-1 | TRBV29-1 | CSAGVLGAYEQFF
TRBJ2-7 | TRBV6-6 | CANRPRTQTREQYF
TRBJ2-5 | TRBV12-3/TRBV12-4 | CASSGGGWEETQYF
TRBJ2-1 | TRBV5-4 | CASSPSGGLHNEQFF
TRBJ2-2 | TRBV13 | CASSVNLGLAGGTGELFF
TRBJ2-1 | TRBV6-5 | CVSKLSSYNEQFF
TRBJ2-1 | TRBV12-3/TRBV12-4 | CAGSSPYNEQFF
TRBJ2-7 | TRBV29-1 | CSVEDQEATPSYVQYF
TRBJ1-6 | TRBV4-2 | CASSRLDSENSSLHF
TRBJ2-5 | TRBV4-2 | CASSQEQGAGETRHF
TRBJ2-7 | TRBV7-2 | CASMRERDNFYEQYF
TRBJ2-1 | TRBV6-1 | CASSEARGLYNEQFF
TRBJ2-1 | TRBV7-3 | CASSLLASAYNEQFF
TRBJ2-5 | TRBV20-1 | CSALRGPRETQYF
TRBJ1-1 | TRBV5-5 | CASSLIGSFPEAFF
TRBJ2-1 | TRBV5-6 | CASSLEGGGSYNEQFF
TRBJ2-1 | TRBV29-1 | CSVAWTSGSSYNEQLF
TRBJ1-2 | TRBV13 | CASSFYRGAYGYTF
TRBJ2-1 | TRBV5-4 | CASSPGQGIPSSNEQFF
TRBJ2-1 | TRBV6-2/TRBV6-3 | CASSYPAGRTYNEQFF